This T cell receptor beta chain derives from a study of monozygotic twins with cystic fibrosis. A note on this clone: The antigen is unknown.

TCRdb's copy holds only in-frame clones and misses some; the assay was immunoSEQ multiplex PCR. The profile shows 25,000 to 35,000 clones, around four fifths of them singletons. Study-level points and caveats: Co-twins had the most similar V usage for 13 of 16 pairs, J for 8. Age, concordance and disease severity did not associate with shared CDR3 numbers. Nucleotide-identical clonotype sharing was significantly higher within monozygotic CF twin pairs than between unrelated CF individuals.

This CDR3 spans 13 amino acids. Deletions cut 8 bases from V and 2 bases from J, with 14 bases between. The chain joins TRBV5-3 to TRBJ2-7; TRBD1 is a possible D gene (5 bases). Being an ORF, TRBV5-3 has a function that is uncertain. Material: blood. The sequence was obtained from a girl aged 2-10 years with cystic fibrosis. CDR3 region: CASQGAQTYEQYF. The CDR3 bases are TGTGCCAGTCAAGGGGCGCAGACCTACGAGCAGTACTTC.